This T cell receptor (beta chain) was sequenced during a study of cytomegalovirus exposure and HLA in healthy donors. Study in general: From about 170 million T cells, an earlier analysis saw roughly 110 million unique TCR beta sequences. Regarding the study as a whole: Within an earlier analysis, most TCR beta V segments proved productive either about 87% or about 30% of the time. One variant, a missense change in DCLRE1C, was linked in a later analysis to TCR beta V- and J-gene trimming.

The CDR3 sequence is 14 residues long. V was shortened by 0 bases and J by 9 bases, with 12 bases between the two germline ends. Germline CDR1 reads GTSNPN; CDR2 reads SVGIG (reference sequence). In this sample, this clone turned up a few times. Its antigen is undetermined. Researchers ran the PCR with 60 Vbeta and 13 Jbeta primers. Authors' processing steps: In a later analysis, the count reached about 75 million unique TCR beta chains, with about 12 million shared. Assay used: immunoSEQ multiplex PCR; TCRdb lists only in-frame clones, some missing. V and J calls and clone size follow that table, whereas D and trimming were derived from the DNA. The data hold 160,000 or so clones, with just over 70% observed a single time.

The sequenced material came from PBMCs. The TCR sequence derives from a man between 18 and 35 years old in good health and CMV-seropositive. The V call is TRBV30, the J call TRBJ1-6; D is perhaps TRBD1 (5 bases). CDR3 DNA sequence: TGTGCCTGGAGTGTACAGGAGGGCCTTTCACCCCTCCACTTT. This encodes CAWSVQEGLSPLHF.